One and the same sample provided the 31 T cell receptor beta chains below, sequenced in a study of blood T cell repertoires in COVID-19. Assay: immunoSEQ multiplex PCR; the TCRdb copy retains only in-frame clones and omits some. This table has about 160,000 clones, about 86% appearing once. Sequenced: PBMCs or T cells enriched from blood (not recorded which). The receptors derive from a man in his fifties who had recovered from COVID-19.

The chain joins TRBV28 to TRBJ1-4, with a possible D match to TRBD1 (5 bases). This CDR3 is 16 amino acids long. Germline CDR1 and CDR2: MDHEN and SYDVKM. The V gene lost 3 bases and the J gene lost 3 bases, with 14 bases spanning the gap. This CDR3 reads CASSLGQGTSNEKLFF. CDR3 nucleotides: TGTGCCAGCAGTTTGGGTCAGGGAACCTCTAATGAAAAACTGTTTTTT.

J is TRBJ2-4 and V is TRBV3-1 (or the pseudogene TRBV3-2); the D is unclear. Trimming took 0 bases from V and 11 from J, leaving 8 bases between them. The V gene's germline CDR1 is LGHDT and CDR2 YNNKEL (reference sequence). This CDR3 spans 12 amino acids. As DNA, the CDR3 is TGTGCCAGCAGCCAAGAGAGTCGAGTTCAGTACTTC. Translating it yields CASSQESRVQYF.

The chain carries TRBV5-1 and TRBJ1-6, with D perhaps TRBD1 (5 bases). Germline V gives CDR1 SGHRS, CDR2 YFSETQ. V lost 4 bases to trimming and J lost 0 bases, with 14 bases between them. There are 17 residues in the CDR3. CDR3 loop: CASSPGRGDSYNSPLHF. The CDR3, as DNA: TGCGCCAGCAGCCCGGGTCGGGGGGACTCCTATAATTCACCCCTCCACTTT. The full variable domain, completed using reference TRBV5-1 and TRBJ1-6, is KAGVTQTPRYLIKTRGQQVTLSCSPISGHRSVSWYQQTPGQGLQFLFEYFSETQRNKGNFPGRFSGRQFSNSRSEMNVSTLELGDSALYLCASSPGRGDSYNSPLHFGNGTRLTVT.

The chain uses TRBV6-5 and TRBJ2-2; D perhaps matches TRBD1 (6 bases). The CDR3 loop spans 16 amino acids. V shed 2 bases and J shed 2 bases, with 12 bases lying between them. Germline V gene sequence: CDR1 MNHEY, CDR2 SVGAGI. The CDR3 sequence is CASSYEAGANTGELFF. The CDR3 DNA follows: TGTGCCAGCAGTTACGAGGCAGGGGCCAACACCGGGGAGCTGTTTTTT.

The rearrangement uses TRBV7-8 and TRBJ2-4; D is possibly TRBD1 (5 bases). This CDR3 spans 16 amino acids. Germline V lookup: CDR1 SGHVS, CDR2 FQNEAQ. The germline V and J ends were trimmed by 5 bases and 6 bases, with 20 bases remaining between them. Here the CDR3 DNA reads TGTGCCAGCAGCATTGGGCCTCAGGGCTCAAGAAACATTCAGTACTTC. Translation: CASSIGPQGSRNIQYF.

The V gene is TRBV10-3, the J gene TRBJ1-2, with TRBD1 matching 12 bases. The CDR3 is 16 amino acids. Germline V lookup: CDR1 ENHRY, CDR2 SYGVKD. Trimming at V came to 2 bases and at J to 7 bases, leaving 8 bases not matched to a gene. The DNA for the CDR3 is TGTGCCATCAGTGAGCCCACCGGGACAGGGGGCAGTGGCTACACCTTC. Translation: CAISEPTGTGGSGYTF.

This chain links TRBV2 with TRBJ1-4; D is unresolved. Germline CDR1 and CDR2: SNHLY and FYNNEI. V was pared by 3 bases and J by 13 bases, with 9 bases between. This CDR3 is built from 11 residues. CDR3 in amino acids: CASSELRVLFF. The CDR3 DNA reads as TGTGCCAGCAGTGAGTTGAGGGTACTGTTTTTT.

CDR3 coding DNA: TGTGCCAGCAGCCAAGACAGGGTAAGGGCCAAAAACATTCAGTACTTC. Residues: CASSQDRVRAKNIQYF. This chain joins TRBV3-1 (or the pseudogene TRBV3-2) and TRBJ2-4; D possibly corresponds to TRBD1 (5 bases). Germline V gene lookup returns CDR1 LGHDT and CDR2 YNNKEL (reference sequence). The CDR3 loop spans 16 amino acids. Trimming removed 0 bases from V and 1 base from J, with 10 bases in between.

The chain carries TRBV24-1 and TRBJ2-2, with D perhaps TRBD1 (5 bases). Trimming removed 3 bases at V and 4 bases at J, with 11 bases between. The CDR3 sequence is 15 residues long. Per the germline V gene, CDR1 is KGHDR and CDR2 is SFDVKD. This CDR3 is CATSDQGSGTGELFF. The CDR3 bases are TGTGCCACCAGTGATCAGGGTTCGGGCACCGGGGAGCTGTTTTTT.

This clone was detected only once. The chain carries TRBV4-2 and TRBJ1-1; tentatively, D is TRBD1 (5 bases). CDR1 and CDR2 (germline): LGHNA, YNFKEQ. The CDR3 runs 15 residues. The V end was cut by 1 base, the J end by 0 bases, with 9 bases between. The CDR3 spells CASSQGDSLNTEAFF. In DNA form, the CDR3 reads TGTGCCAGCAGCCAAGGCGACAGTTTGAACACTGAAGCTTTCTTT.

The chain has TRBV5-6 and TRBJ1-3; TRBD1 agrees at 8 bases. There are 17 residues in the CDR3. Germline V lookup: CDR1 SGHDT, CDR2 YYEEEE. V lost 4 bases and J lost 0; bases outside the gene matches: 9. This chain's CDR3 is CASSLGQGSISGNTIYF. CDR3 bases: TGTGCCAGCAGCCTCGGACAGGGATCAATCTCTGGAAACACCATATATTTT.

The CDR3 DNA follows: TGTGCCAGCAGAGAGACAGGAAACTATGGCTACACCTTC. It is translated as CASRETGNYGYTF. The gene calls are TRBV6-5 and TRBJ1-2, with a possible D match to TRBD1 (6 bases). CDR1 and CDR2 (germline): MNHEY, SVGAGI. V shed 6 bases and J shed 2 bases, with 10 bases lying between them. This CDR3 region has 13 residues.

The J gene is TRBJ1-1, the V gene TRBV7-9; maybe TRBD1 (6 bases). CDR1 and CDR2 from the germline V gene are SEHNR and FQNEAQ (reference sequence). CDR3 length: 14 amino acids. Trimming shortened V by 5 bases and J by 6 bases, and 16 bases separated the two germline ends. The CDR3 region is CASSSLRGASEAFF. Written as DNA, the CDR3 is TGTGCCAGCAGCAGCCTCAGGGGCGCGTCTGAAGCTTTCTTT.

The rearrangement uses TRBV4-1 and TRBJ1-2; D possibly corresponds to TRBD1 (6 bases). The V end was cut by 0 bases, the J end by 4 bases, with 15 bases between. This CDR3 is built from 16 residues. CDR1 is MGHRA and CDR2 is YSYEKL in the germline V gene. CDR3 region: CASSQEQVLGGYGYTF. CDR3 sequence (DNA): TGCGCCAGCAGCCAAGAGCAGGTCCTAGGGGGCTATGGCTACACCTTC.

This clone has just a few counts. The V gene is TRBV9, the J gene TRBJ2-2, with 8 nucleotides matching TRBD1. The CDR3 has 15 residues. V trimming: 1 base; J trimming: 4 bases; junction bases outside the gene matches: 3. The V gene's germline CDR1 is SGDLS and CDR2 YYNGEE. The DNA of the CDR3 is TGTGCCAGCAGCGTACAACAGGGGGGCACCGGGGAGCTGTTTTTT. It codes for CASSVQQGGTGELFF.

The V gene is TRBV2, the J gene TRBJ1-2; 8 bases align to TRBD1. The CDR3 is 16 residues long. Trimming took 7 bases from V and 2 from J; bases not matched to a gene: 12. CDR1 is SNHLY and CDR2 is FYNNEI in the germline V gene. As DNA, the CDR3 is TGTGCCAGCACAAGGAATAAACAGGGGGGGAACTATGGCTACACCTTC. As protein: CASTRNKQGGNYGYTF.

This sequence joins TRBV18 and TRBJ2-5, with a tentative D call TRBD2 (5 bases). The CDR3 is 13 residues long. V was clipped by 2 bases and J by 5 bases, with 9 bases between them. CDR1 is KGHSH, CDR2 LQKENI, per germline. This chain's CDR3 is CASSPNRGETQYF. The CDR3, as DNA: TGTGCCAGCTCACCAAACAGAGGGGAGACCCAGTACTTC.

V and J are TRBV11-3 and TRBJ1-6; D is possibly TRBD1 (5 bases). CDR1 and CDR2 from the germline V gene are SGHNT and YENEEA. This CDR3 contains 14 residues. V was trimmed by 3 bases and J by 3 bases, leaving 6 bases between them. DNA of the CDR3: TGTGCCAGCAGCTTCCAGGGCTATAATTCACCCCTCCACTTT. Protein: CASSFQGYNSPLHF.

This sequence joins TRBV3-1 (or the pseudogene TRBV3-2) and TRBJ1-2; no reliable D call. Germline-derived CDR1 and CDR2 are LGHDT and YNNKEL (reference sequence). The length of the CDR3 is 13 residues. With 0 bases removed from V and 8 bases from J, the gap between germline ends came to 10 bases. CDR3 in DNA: TGTGCCAGCAGCCAAGAATTTGTGAGGGGCTACACCTTC. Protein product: CASSQEFVRGYTF.

The CDR3, as DNA: TGTGCCAGCAGCCCAGGGCCTGCAACTAATGAAAAACTGTTTTTT. This translates into CASSPGPATNEKLFF. The V call is TRBV7-2, the J call TRBJ1-4, with a tentative D call TRBD1 (5 bases). Trimming removed 5 bases at V and 0 bases at J, with 10 bases between. The CDR3 covers 15 residues. CDR1 is SGHTA, CDR2 FQGNSA, per germline.

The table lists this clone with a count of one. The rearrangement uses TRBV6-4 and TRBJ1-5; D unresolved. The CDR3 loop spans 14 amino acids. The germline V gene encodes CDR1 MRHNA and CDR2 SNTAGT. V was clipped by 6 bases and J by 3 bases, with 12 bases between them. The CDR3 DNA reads TGTGCCAGCAGATTACGGTCTTTCAATCAGCCCCAGCATTTT. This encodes CASRLRSFNQPQHF.

CDR3 sequence reads: CASSSRKDTITEAFF. The CDR3 nucleotides are TGTGCCAGCAGTTCAAGAAAGGACACCATAACTGAAGCTTTCTTT. This chain uses TRBV27 with TRBJ1-1; TRBD1 is a possible D gene (5 bases). CDR3 length: 15 residues. Trimming pared 4 bases from V and 5 bases from J, leaving 17 bases between. Germline CDR1 MNHEY, CDR2 SMNVEV (reference sequence).

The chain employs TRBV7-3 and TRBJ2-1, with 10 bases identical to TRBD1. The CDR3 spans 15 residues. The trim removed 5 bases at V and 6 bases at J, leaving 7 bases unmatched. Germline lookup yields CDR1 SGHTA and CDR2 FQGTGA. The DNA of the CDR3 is TGTGCCAGCAGCGACCGGGACAGGGGCCTCAATGAGCAGTTCTTC. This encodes CASSDRDRGLNEQFF.

The CDR3 region has the DNA TGTGCCAGCAGCCAAATTAGGGGGCCGAACACCGGGGAGCTGTTTTTT. Translation gives CASSQIRGPNTGELFF. This sequence joins TRBV3-1 (or the pseudogene TRBV3-2) and TRBJ2-2, with 7 bases fitting TRBD1. Per the germline V gene, CDR1 is LGHDT and CDR2 is YNNKEL (reference sequence). This CDR3 has 16 residues. V lost 2 bases to trimming and J lost 0 bases; unmatched junction nucleotides: 3.

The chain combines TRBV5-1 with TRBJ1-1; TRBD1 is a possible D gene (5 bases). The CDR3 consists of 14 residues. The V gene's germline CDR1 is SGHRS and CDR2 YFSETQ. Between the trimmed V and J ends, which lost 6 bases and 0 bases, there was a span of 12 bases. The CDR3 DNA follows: TGCGCCAGCATGACAGACTTCATGAACACTGAAGCTTTCTTT. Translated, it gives CASMTDFMNTEAFF.

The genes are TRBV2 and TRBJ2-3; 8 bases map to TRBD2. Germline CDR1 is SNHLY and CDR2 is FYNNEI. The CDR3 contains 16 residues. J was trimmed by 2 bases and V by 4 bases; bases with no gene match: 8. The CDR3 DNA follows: TGTGCCAGCAGTGGGCCCGGGAGGGGGTACACAGATACGCAGTATTTT. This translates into CASSGPGRGYTDTQYF.

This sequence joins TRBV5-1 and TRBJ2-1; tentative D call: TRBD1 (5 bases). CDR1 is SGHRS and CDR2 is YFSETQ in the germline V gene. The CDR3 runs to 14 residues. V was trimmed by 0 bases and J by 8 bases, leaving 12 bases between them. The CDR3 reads CASSLGNVGDEQFF. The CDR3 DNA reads TGCGCCAGCAGCTTGGGTAACGTAGGGGATGAGCAGTTCTTC.

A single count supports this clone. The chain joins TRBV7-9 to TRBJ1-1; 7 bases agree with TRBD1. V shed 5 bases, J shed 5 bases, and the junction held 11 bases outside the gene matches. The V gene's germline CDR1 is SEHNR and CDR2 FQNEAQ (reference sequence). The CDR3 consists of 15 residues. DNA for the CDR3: TGTGCCAGCAGCACAGACAGGGAAGGGAGTACTGAAGCTTTCTTT. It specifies CASSTDREGSTEAFF.

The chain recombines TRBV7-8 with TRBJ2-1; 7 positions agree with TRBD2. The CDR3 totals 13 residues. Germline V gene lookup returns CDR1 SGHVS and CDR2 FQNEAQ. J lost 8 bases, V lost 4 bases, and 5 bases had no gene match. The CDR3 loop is CASSSPGRDEQFF. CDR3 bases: TGTGCCAGCAGCTCGCCAGGGAGGGATGAGCAGTTCTTC.

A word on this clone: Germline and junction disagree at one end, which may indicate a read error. In DNA, the CDR3 is TGTGCCAGCACCTTGGGACAGATCCAAGAGACCCAGTACTTC. Translated: CASTLGQIQETQYF. The V gene is TRBV5-6, the J gene TRBJ2-5, with 7 bases lining up with TRBD1. The CDR3 spans 14 residues. The germline V gene has CDR1 SGHDT and CDR2 YYEEEE.

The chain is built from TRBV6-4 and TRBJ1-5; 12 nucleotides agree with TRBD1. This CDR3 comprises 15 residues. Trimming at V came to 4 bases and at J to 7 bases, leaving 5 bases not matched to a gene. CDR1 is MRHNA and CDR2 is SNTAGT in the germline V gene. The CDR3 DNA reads TGTGCCAGCAGTGCCGGGACAGGGGGCGGGCAGCCCCAGCATTTT. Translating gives CASSAGTGGGQPQHF.